Listed here is a single T cell receptor (beta chain). The antigen remains undetermined. No patient had received any treatment before thyroid surgery. This entry is derived from a study of metastatic and nonmetastatic thyroid tumors. Whole-study results and caveats: The reported finding was significantly higher TCR beta diversity in malignant thyroid tumors relative to benign nodules, in blood and tumor.

Trimming cost V 5 bases and J 6 bases, with 14 bases left between them. This CDR3 is 14 amino acids long. CDR1 and CDR2 (germline): SGHTA, FQGNSA. TCRdb re-clonotyped the PCR reads via MiXCR. Among several thousand clones listed, roughly 30% were seen once. The TCR sequence derives from a female donor with papillary thyroid cancer or a benign thyroid nodule (not recorded which). Some clones in this sample may be carry-over from other donors' samples. The sample was adjacent normal tissue. The V and J genes are TRBV7-2 and TRBJ2-1; tentative D call: TRBD2 (6 bases). CDR3 in amino acids: CASSAFLAFNEQFF. The CDR3 nucleotides read TGTGCCAGCAGCGCATTTCTAGCGTTCAATGAGCAGTTCTTC.